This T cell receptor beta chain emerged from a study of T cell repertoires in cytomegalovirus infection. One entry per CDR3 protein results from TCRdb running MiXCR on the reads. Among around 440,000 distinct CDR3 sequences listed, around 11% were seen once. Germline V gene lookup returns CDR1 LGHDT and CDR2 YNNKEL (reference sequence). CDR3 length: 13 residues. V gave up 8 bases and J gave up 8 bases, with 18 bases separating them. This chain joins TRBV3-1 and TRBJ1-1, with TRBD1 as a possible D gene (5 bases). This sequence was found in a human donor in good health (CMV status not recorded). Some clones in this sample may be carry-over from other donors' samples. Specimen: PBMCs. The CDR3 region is CASSHGGRSEAFF. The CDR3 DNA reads TGTGCCAGCTCCCACGGGGGACGGTCGGAAGCTTTCTTT. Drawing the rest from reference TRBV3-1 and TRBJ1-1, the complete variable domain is DTAVSQTPKYLVTQMGNDKSIKCEQNLGHDTMYWYKQDSKKFLKIMFSYNNKELIINETVPNRFSPKSPDKAHLNLHINSLELGDSAVYFCASSHGGRSEAFFGQGTRLTVV.